The rows below give T cell receptor beta chains drawn from one sample of a study of CD8+ T cells in alopecia areata. Profiled with immunoSEQ multiplex PCR; TCRdb holds only in-frame clones, not every one. The sample shows around 140,000 clones, approximately 49% of them seen only once. The input for sequencing was CD8+ T cells sorted from blood, taken at week 0. Source of these receptors: a human donor with alopecia areata. The CDR3 runs from the conserved cysteine through the conserved F or W. D genes are given only for firm matches. Size is stated for part of the rows, as once, few or many counts, or as a class when the clone is expanded.

size	V	J	D	DNA	CDR3
NA	TRBV30	TRBJ2-1	NA	TGTGCCTGGAACTCGGGCGGGGATGAGCAGTTCTTC	CAWNSGGDEQFF
NA	TRBV2	TRBJ2-2	TRBD1	TGTGCCGGACAGGGGGGCACCGGGGAGCTGTTTTTT	CAGQGGTGELFF
NA	TRBV30	TRBJ2-3	TRBD2	TGTGCCTGGGGAGGAGGGAGGGTAGATACGCAGTATTTT	CAWGGGRVDTQYF
few	TRBV29-1	TRBJ2-1	NA	TGCAGCGGGGGACCCAACTCCTACAATGAGCAGTTCTTC	CSGGPNSYNEQFF
NA	TRBV27	TRBJ2-7	NA	TGTGCCAGCAGTCACAGGGTCTCCTACGAGCAGTACTTC	CASSHRVSYEQYF
NA	TRBV30	TRBJ2-1	TRBD2	TGTGCCTCCTCCATAGCGGGGGGGCCAATGTATGAGCAGTTCTTC	CASSIAGGPMYEQFF
NA	TRBV7-8	TRBJ2-7	NA	TGTGCCAGCAGTCTCGAGGGGGTCCCCTACGAGCAGTACTTC	CASSLEGVPYEQYF
NA	TRBV30	TRBJ2-7	TRBD2	TGTGCCTGGAGTGTTTCCAGCGGGGATAGCGAGCAGTACTTC	CAWSVSSGDSEQYF
NA	TRBV27	TRBJ1-5	NA	TGTGCCAGCAGTTTATTTAGCAATCAGCCCCAGCATTTT	CASSLFSNQPQHF
NA	TRBV6-5	TRBJ1-5	NA	TGTGCCAGCAGGCAGGGACTGTATAGCAATCAGCCCCAGCATTTT	CASRQGLYSNQPQHF
NA	TRBV14	TRBJ1-1	NA	TGTGCCAGCAGCCCGGACAGTGAAGCTTTCTTT	CASSPDSEAFF
NA	TRBV15	TRBJ1-2	NA	TGTGCCACCAGCAGAGTGGCACGGGGTGGCTACACCTTC	CATSRVARGGYTF
NA	TRBV6-5	TRBJ2-7	NA	TGTGCCAGCAGTCCACCTGGGGGCTACGAGCAGTACTTC	CASSPPGGYEQYF
NA	TRBV5-1	TRBJ1-4	NA	TGCGCCAGCAGCTTGGAAAGAGCGGATGAAAAACTGTTTTTT	CASSLERADEKLFF
few	TRBV9	TRBJ2-2	NA	TGTGCCAGCAGCGTAGAGTACAGGGACTTAGGGGAGCTGTTTTTT	CASSVEYRDLGELFF
NA	TRBV27	TRBJ1-5	TRBD1	TGTGCCAGCAGTCCATCGACAGGGCTCCATAGCAATCAGCCCCAGCATTTT	CASSPSTGLHSNQPQHF
NA	TRBV23-1	TRBJ2-1	TRBD2	TGCGCCAGCAGTCAACCTAGCGGGGCCGACAATGAGCAGTTCTTC	CASSQPSGADNEQFF
NA	TRBV30	TRBJ1-2	NA	TGTGCCTGTACCGAGGGTCACTATGGCTACACCTTC	CACTEGHYGYTF
NA	TRBV15	TRBJ1-1	NA	TGTGCCACCAGCCCTCAGGGGAACACTGAAGCTTTCTTT	CATSPQGNTEAFF
NA	TRBV29-1	TRBJ1-1	NA	TGCAGCGCGCGCGAGGGCACTGAAGCTTTCTTT	CSAREGTEAFF
NA	TRBV13	TRBJ2-7	TRBD1	TGTGCCAGCAGCTTATTCGGGACAGGTCCCTACGAGCAGTACTTC	CASSLFGTGPYEQYF
NA	TRBV2	TRBJ1-6	NA	TGTGCCAGCAGTGGAGGGAATAATTCACCCCTCCACTTT	CASSGGNNSPLHF
NA	TRBV7-8	TRBJ2-1	TRBD2	TGTGCCAGCAGCTTAGGGGAGGGTGAGCAGTTCTTC	CASSLGEGEQFF
NA	TRBV27	TRBJ1-1	NA	TGTGCCAGCCACGAGGGGGAGAACACTGAAGCTTTCTTT	CASHEGENTEAFF
NA	TRBV11-2	TRBJ2-2	NA	TGTGCCAGCAGTCCGGCAGGGGACACCGGGGAGCTGTTTTTT	CASSPAGDTGELFF
few	TRBV2	TRBJ1-3	TRBD1	TGTGCCAGCACCTTCCCGACAGGGGACGGCTCTGGAAACACCATATATTTT	CASTFPTGDGSGNTIYF
few	TRBV7-7	TRBJ2-1	TRBD1	TGTGCTAGCAGCTTCGACAGGGAGAATGAGCAGTTCTTC	CASSFDRENEQFF
NA	TRBV9	TRBJ1-3	NA	TGTGCCAGCACCGAAGGCGGGTTTGGAAACACCATATATTTT	CASTEGGFGNTIYF
NA	TRBV29-1	TRBJ2-1	TRBD2	TGCAGCGTTGATGCGGGGGTTTACAATGAGCAGTTCTTC	CSVDAGVYNEQFF
NA	TRBV27	TRBJ2-5	TRBD2	TGTGCCAGCAGTAGGGCCGGGGAGGGGGAGACCCAGTACTTC	CASSRAGEGETQYF
NA	TRBV6-5	TRBJ2-7	NA	TGTGCCAGCAGCCCGGGAAACTCCTACGAGCAGTACTTC	CASSPGNSYEQYF
NA	TRBV4-1	TRBJ1-2	TRBD1	TGCGCCAGCAGCCAAGTTTTGCGGACAGGGATTAGCTATGGCTACACCTTC	CASSQVLRTGISYGYTF
NA	TRBV5-6	TRBJ2-5	TRBD1	TGTGCCAGCAGCCCGACAGGGGGCCAAGAGACCCAGTACTTC	CASSPTGGQETQYF
NA	TRBV27	TRBJ2-7	NA	TGTGCCAGCAGTTTTGGAACGGGGGAGCAGTACTTC	CASSFGTGEQYF
NA	TRBV7-9	TRBJ2-7	TRBD1	TGTGCCAGCAGCGGACGACAGGGAGACAACTACGAGCAGTACTTC	CASSGRQGDNYEQYF
NA	TRBV5-1	TRBJ2-3	NA	TGCGCCAGCAGCTTGGACAGGGTTGGAGATACGCAGTATTTT	CASSLDRVGDTQYF
NA	TRBV7-7	TRBJ2-5	NA	TGTGCTAGCAGCCAGGGACTGCAAGAGACCCAGTACTTC	CASSQGLQETQYF
NA	TRBV9	TRBJ2-1	NA	TGTGCCAGCAGCGTAGGGGGGGGCACTGAGCAGTTCTTC	CASSVGGGTEQFF
NA	TRBV7-9	TRBJ2-2	NA	TGTGCCAGCCACGATCGGAGTAACACCGGGGAGCTGTTTTTT	CASHDRSNTGELFF
once	TRBV29-1	TRBJ1-1	TRBD1	TGCAGCGTTGAAGATAAGGGGACAGGGAACACTGAAGCTTTCTTT	CSVEDKGTGNTEAFF
NA	TRBV30	TRBJ1-4	NA	TGTGCCTGGAGTGTAGTCGGTAATGAAAAACTGTTTTTT	CAWSVVGNEKLFF
NA	TRBV6-5	TRBJ1-2	TRBD1	TGTGCCAGCAGCCCGGGACAGTCCTATGGCTACACCTTC	CASSPGQSYGYTF
NA	TRBV6-5	TRBJ1-4	NA	TGTGCCAGCAGTTACGGGGGAGGGATACTGTTTTTT	CASSYGGGILFF
NA	TRBV27	TRBJ2-5	NA	TGTGCCAGCAGTCCGACCGTTGGAGGGGGAGAGACCCAGTACTTC	CASSPTVGGGETQYF
NA	TRBV6-1	TRBJ1-5	NA	TGTGCCAGCAGTGAACAGAACCCCCCCGAAGGCAATCAGCCCCAGCATTTT	CASSEQNPPEGNQPQHF